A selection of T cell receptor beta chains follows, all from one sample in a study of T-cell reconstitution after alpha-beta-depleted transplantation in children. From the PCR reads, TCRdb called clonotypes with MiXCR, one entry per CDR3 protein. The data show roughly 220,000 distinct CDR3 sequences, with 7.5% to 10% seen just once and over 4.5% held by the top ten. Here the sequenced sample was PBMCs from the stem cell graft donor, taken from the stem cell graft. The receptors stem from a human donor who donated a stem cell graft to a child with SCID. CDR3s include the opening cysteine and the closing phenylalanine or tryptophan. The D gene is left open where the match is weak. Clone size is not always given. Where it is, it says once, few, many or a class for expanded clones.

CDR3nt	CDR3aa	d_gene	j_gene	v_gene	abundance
TGTGCCAGCAGCTCCCGACAGAACCAAGAGACCCAGTACTTC	CASSSRQNQETQYF	.	TRBJ2-5	TRBV11-2	few
TGCAGTGCTAATATAGCGGGAGGGCCCGGGTATGAGCAGTTCTTC	CSANIAGGPGYEQFF	TRBD2	TRBJ2-1	TRBV20-1	.
TGCAGTGTCCCAAGTAGGGCGGGGGGTCTCCAAGAGACCCAGTACTTC	CSVPSRAGGLQETQYF	TRBD2	TRBJ2-5	TRBV20-1	many
TGTGCCAGCAGTTCGGCGCCCGGGACAGTCCACTTT	CASSSAPGTVHF	TRBD1	TRBJ1-6	TRBV27	many
TGTGCCAGCAGTTACTCGAGGGCGGGAGGCGACTATGGCTACACCTTC	CASSYSRAGGDYGYTF	.	TRBJ1-2	TRBV6-5	many
TGTGCCAGCAGCCCTCGTCCAGCTACACCCCTCCACTTT	CASSPRPATPLHF	.	TRBJ1-6	TRBV12-3/TRBV12-4	many
TGTGCCAGCAGCTTAGCTGGCGGGGGGACGAACACCGGGGAGCTGTTTTTT	CASSLAGGGTNTGELFF	TRBD2	TRBJ2-2	TRBV7-9	few
TGTGCCAGCTCACCTCCACAGGCACAAGAGACCCAGTACTTC	CASSPPQAQETQYF	.	TRBJ2-5	TRBV18	many
TGCGCCAGCAGCCTCTTGCACAGGGGGCCTTACAATGAGCAGTTCTTC	CASSLLHRGPYNEQFF	TRBD1	TRBJ2-1	TRBV5-1	many
TGTGCCAGCAGCTTGAGGGGGCAGTTGAACACTGAAGCTTTCTTT	CASSLRGQLNTEAFF	TRBD1	TRBJ1-1	TRBV7-2	many
TGTGCCAGCAGTTTTGGGACTTCCTACGAGCAGTACTTC	CASSFGTSYEQYF	.	TRBJ2-7	TRBV12-3/TRBV12-4	many
TGCAGTGCTGGGCCGGGTCGTGGCTATGGCTACACCTTC	CSAGPGRGYGYTF	.	TRBJ1-2	TRBV20-1	many
TGTGCCAGCAGTTTAAGGGGACAGACCCTAAGCTACACCTTC	CASSLRGQTLSYTF	TRBD1	TRBJ1-2	TRBV12-3/TRBV12-4	many
TGTGCCAGCAGTCCTGGGACAGGGGCCCTGAACACTGAAGCTTTCTTT	CASSPGTGALNTEAFF	TRBD1	TRBJ1-1	TRBV6-1	many
TGTGCCAGCAGTGACGGACTAGCGGGGTTCCAAGAGACCCAGTACTTC	CASSDGLAGFQETQYF	TRBD2	TRBJ2-5	TRBV12-3/TRBV12-4	.
TGCGCCAGCACCATACAGGGAGGCACTGAAGCTTTCTTT	CASTIQGGTEAFF	.	TRBJ1-1	TRBV5-1	many
TGTGCCAGCAGCCTAGGGGGGACGGCAAACAATGAGCAGTTCTTC	CASSLGGTANNEQFF	.	TRBJ2-1	TRBV12-3/TRBV12-4	many
TGCAGTGCTCATCTGTTCGGTCCGGGCGGAGAGACCCAGTACTTC	CSAHLFGPGGETQYF	.	TRBJ2-5	TRBV20-1	few
TGCGCCAGCAGCTTGGCCGGGACAGGGGGCAATCAGCCCCAGCATTTT	CASSLAGTGGNQPQHF	TRBD1	TRBJ1-5	TRBV5-1	many
TGTGCCAGCAACCAACTAGCGGGGGAGCTGTTTTTT	CASNQLAGELFF	TRBD2	TRBJ2-2	TRBV7-2	many
TGTGCCAGCAGCGACACCCTCACAGATACGCAGTATTTT	CASSDTLTDTQYF	.	TRBJ2-3	TRBV9	many
TGTGCCAGCAGCAAAGATACGAATCCAGGGGATGGCTACACCTTC	CASSKDTNPGDGYTF	.	TRBJ1-2	TRBV21-1	many
TGTGCCAGCACCGGGGGGTTTCATGGCTACACCTTC	CASTGGFHGYTF	.	TRBJ1-2	TRBV6-5	many
TGTGCCAGCAGCCTAAGGGCGGCGGATAACTATGGCTACACCTTC	CASSLRAADNYGYTF	.	TRBJ1-2	TRBV4-2	.
TGTGCCAGCAGCCATAGCGGGGATGAGCAGTTCTTC	CASSHSGDEQFF	TRBD2	TRBJ2-1	TRBV7-9	.
TGCGCCAGCAGCTTGAGGGGGCTTGCAGATACGCAGTATTTT	CASSLRGLADTQYF	TRBD1	TRBJ2-3	TRBV5-1	many
TGTGCCAGCAGCTTAGCTCGGACAGTGACAGATACGCAGTATTTT	CASSLARTVTDTQYF	.	TRBJ2-3	TRBV7-2	many
TGCGCCAGCAGCTTGGGGGGCGCCGGGAGCAATGAGCAGTTCTTC	CASSLGGAGSNEQFF	.	TRBJ2-1	TRBV5-1	many
TGTGCCAGCAGCCAAGCCCCCCTAGTTTACCAAGAGACCCAGTACTTC	CASSQAPLVYQETQYF	.	TRBJ2-5	TRBV4-2	many